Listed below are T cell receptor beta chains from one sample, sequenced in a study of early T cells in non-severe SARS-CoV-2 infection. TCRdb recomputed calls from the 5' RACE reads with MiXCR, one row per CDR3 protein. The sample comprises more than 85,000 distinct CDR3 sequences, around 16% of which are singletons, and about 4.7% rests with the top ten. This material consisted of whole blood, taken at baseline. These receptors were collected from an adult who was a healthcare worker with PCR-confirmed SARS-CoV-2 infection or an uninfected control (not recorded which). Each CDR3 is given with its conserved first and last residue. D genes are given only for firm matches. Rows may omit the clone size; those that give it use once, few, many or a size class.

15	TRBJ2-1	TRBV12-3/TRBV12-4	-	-	TGTGCCAGCAGTTTTGAGGTGGACAATCGGGGTGAGCAGTTCTTC	CASSFEVDNRGEQFF
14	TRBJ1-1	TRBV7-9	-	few	TGTGCCAGCAGCTTTTACGATTTAAACACTGAAGCTTTCTTT	CASSFYDLNTEAFF
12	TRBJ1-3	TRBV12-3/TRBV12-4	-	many	TGTGCCAGCAGTCCAACAGGGAACACCATATATTTT	CASSPTGNTIYF
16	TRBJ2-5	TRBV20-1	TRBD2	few	TGCAGTGCTGGGGGTGTCGGACTAGCGGTTTTAGAGACCCAGTACTTC	CSAGGVGLAVLETQYF
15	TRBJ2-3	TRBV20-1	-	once	TGCAGTGCTAGACTGGCGGGAAAGGGGACAGATACGCAGTATTTT	CSARLAGKGTDTQYF
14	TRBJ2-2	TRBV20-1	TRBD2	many	TGCAGTGCTCGTAGCGGGAGGATTGCCGGGGAGCTGTTTTTT	CSARSGRIAGELFF
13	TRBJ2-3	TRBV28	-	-	TGTGCCAGCACAGTACAGGGAGCCGATACGCAGTATTTT	CASTVQGADTQYF
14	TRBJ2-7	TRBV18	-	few	TGTGCCAGCTCACAGACAGTCCTCGCCTACGAGCAGTACTTC	CASSQTVLAYEQYF
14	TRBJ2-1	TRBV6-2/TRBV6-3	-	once	TGTGCCAGCAGTTACTCAAACAGAAACAATGAGCAGTTCTTC	CASSYSNRNNEQFF
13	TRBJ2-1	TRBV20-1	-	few	TGCAGTGCTAGCGGGTTTAGGGACAATGAGCAGTTCTTC	CSASGFRDNEQFF
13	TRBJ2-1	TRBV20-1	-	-	TGCAGTGCTAGTCAGGGTGGTTACAATGAGCAGTTCTTC	CSASQGGYNEQFF
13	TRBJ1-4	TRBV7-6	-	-	TGTGCCAGCAGCTTAAGGCCTGATGAAAAACTGTTTTTT	CASSLRPDEKLFF
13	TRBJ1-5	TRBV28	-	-	TGTGCCAACAGCCGGAGTCCCGGTCAGCCCCAGCATTTT	CANSRSPGQPQHF
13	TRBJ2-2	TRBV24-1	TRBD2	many	TGTGCCACCAGTTGGACTAGCGGCGGGGAGCTGTTTTTT	CATSWTSGGELFF
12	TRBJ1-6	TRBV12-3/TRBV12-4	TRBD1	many	TGTGCCAGCACCGAGGGGGCTTCACCCCTCCACTTT	CASTEGASPLHF
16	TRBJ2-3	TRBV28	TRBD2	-	TGTGCCAGCGGAGTAGCGGGAGGCCATAGCACAGATACGCAGTATTTT	CASGVAGGHSTDTQYF
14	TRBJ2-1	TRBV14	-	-	TGTGCCAGCAGCCAAGTGACGGGTCCCAATGAGCAGTTCTTC	CASSQVTGPNEQFF
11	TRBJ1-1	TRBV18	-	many	TGTGCCAGCAGTCCCCGAACTGAAGCTTTCTTT	CASSPRTEAFF
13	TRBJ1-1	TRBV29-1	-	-	TGCAGCGTTGATGGGGGCTGGAACACTGAAGCTTTCTTT	CSVDGGWNTEAFF
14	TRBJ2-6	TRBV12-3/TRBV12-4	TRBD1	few	TGTGCCAGCAACAGGGGGCCGAGGGCCAACGTCCTGACTTTC	CASNRGPRANVLTF
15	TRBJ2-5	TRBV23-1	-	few	TGCGCCCTTCCCATCTCCTCGGGCTTTTTGGAGACCCAGTACTTC	CALPISSGFLETQYF
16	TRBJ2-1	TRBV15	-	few	TGTGCCACCAGCAGAGATATTGGGACCCCCTACAATGAGCAGTTCTTC	CATSRDIGTPYNEQFF
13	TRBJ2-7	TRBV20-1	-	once	TGCAGTGCTTCCAGGACAGAGCTCTACGAGCAGTACTTC	CSASRTELYEQYF
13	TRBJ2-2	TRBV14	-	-	TGTGCCAGCAGTGATCGACTGGGCGGGGAGCTGTTTTTT	CASSDRLGGELFF
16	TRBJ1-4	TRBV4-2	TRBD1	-	TGTGCCAGCAGCCAAGCTGTGGGGACAGGAACTAAAAAACTGTTTTTT	CASSQAVGTGTKKLFF
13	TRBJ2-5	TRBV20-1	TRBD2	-	TGCAGTGCGGCAGCGGGAGGGAAAGAGACCCAGTACTTC	CSAAAGGKETQYF
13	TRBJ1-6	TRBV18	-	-	TGTGCCAGCTCACCCGGGAGAAATTCACCCCTCCACTTT	CASSPGRNSPLHF
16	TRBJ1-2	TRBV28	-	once	TGTGCCAGCAGTTTATTTGGAAGACTAACTAACTATGGCTACACCTTC	CASSLFGRLTNYGYTF
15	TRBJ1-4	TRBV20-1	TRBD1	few	TGCAGTGCCAGACAGGGCAGCGTAACTAATGAAAAACTGTTTTTT	CSARQGSVTNEKLFF
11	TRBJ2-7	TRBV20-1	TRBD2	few	TGCAGCGTCACTAGCGGTCACGAGCAGTACTTC	CSVTSGHEQYF
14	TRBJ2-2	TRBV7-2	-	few	TGTGCCAGCAGCTTAGGACTACACACCGGGGAGCTGTTTTTT	CASSLGLHTGELFF
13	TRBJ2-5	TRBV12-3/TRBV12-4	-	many	TGTGCCAGCAGCCTCGGACTGGGCGAGACCCAGTACTTC	CASSLGLGETQYF